These 14 T cell receptor beta chains originate from one sample sequenced in a study of regulatory T cells in long-lasting Graves disease. Time point specified: newly diagnosed GD, antithyroid drugs for less than 3 months. PBMC RNA was the source of the TCR library. According to the study, TCR beta libraries were built with iRepertoire HTBI primers and CDR3-region Arm-PCR. In TCRdb, the multiplex PCR reads were re-called with MiXCR into one record per CDR3 protein. The data hold about 200,000 distinct CDR3 sequences, with roughly 20% observed a single time. Separately, the same data were catalogued under a study of T cells in Graves' hyperthyroidism and ophthalmopathy.

The material was peripheral blood mononuclear cells (PBMCs), obtained at new diagnosis, from a patient treated with antithyroid drugs. The receptor source for this set is a woman under 40 with Graves disease.

There are many counts of this clonotype. The V call is TRBV3-1, the J call TRBJ2-3; 7 bases line up with TRBD2. J gave up 5 bases and V 3 bases, and 8 bases lay outside the gene matches. CDR3 size: 15 residues. Looked up from germline, CDR1 is LGHDT and CDR2 is YNNKEL (reference sequence). The CDR3 loop is CASSQTLANLDTQYF. In nucleotides, the CDR3 is TGTGCCAGCAGCCAGACACTAGCGAATTTAGATACGCAGTATTTT.

This clonotype appeared many times. The gene calls are TRBV30 and TRBJ1-6; D is uncertain. This CDR3 region has 12 residues. Trimming cost V 4 bases and J 5 bases, with 6 bases left between them. Germline assignment: CDR1 GTSNPN and CDR2 SVGIG (reference sequence). The DNA for the CDR3 is TGTGCCTGGACAGCGGATAATTCACCCCTCCACTTT. Translated: CAWTADNSPLHF.

To note about this clonotype: A far larger clone is only one base removed, so a read error is likely. CDR3 sequence reads: CASSLFQSGAFF. The CDR3 nucleotides are TGTGCCAGCAGTTTATTTCAATCCGGAGCTTTCTTT. The chain recombines TRBV7-3 with TRBJ1-1; D not resolved. The CDR3 sequence is 12 residues long. Germline V gene lookup returns CDR1 SGHTA and CDR2 FQGTGA. V was shortened by 6 bases and J by 10 bases, with 15 bases between the two germline ends.

The table lists this clonotype with many counts. V gene TRBV29-1 combines with J gene TRBJ1-1; D call uncertain. There are 12 residues in the CDR3. The V end lost 4 bases, the J end lost 3 bases, and 9 bases lay between the germline ends. CDR1 is SQVTM and CDR2 is ANQGSEA in the germline V gene. For the CDR3, the DNA is TGCAGCGTTGTTGCCACCCACACTGAAGCTTTCTTT. It is translated as CSVVATHTEAFF.

This clonotype was seen ten or more times. The chain employs TRBV6-1 and TRBJ2-7; 7 bases agree with TRBD1. The CDR3 sequence is 14 residues long. V shed 6 bases and J 5 bases; nucleotides not matched to a gene: 10. The V gene's germline CDR1 is MNHNS and CDR2 SASEGT. The CDR3 DNA reads TGTGCCAGCAGCGGACAGGCCCTCTGGAACGAGCAGTACTTC. Translation gives CASSGQALWNEQYF.

This clonotype has at least ten counts. This sequence joins TRBV11-1 and TRBJ1-5, with D possibly being TRBD1 (6 bases). Germline V gene lookup returns CDR1 SGHAT and CDR2 FQDESV (reference sequence). The CDR3 has 15 amino acids. V shed 1 base and J shed 3 bases, with 10 bases lying between them. CDR3 sequence reads: CASSLGTAPNQPQHF. Written as DNA, the CDR3 is TGTGCCAGCAGCTTAGGGACAGCTCCCAATCAGCCCCAGCATTTT.

This clonotype was picked up many times. The V gene is TRBV15, the J gene TRBJ1-5; 9 nucleotides line up with TRBD1. The trim removed 1 base at V and 7 bases at J, leaving 5 bases unmatched. The CDR3 covers 15 residues. Germline values: CDR1 LNHNV, CDR2 YYDKDF (reference sequence). The DNA of the CDR3 is TGTGCCACCAGCAGAGTACGGGACAGGGCACAGCCCCAGCATTTT. Translating it yields CATSRVRDRAQPQHF. Variable domain in full (rest from reference TRBV15 and TRBJ1-5): DAMVIQNPRYQVTQFGKPVTLSCSQTLNHNVMYWYQQKSSQAPKLLFHYYDKDFNNEADTPDNFQSRRPNTSFCFLDIRSPGLGDTAMYLCATSRVRDRAQPQHFGDGTRLSIL.

As to this clonotype: This likely reflects a read error, since a far larger clone is one base away. This chain uses TRBV27 with TRBJ2-1; the D is unclear. The J call is doubtful: the DNA matches TRBJ2-7 better. Germline V gives CDR1 MNHEY, CDR2 SMNVEV (reference sequence). This CDR3 comprises 16 residues. The CDR3 is CASSYLPRAFTYEQYF. The CDR3 DNA sequence: TGTGCCAGCAGTTACTTGCCGCGAGCCTTTACCTACGAGCAGTACTTC.

Comments on this clonotype: It is likely a read error: a sequence one base away is far more abundant. V and J are TRBV7-8 and TRBJ1-5; D not resolved. Germline V CDR1 and CDR2: SGHVS, FQNEAQ. This CDR3 is 14 amino acids long. V shed 1 base and J shed 6 bases, with 10 bases lying between them. CDR3 loop: CASSLGAGGQPQHF. The CDR3 DNA sequence: TGTGCCAGCAGCTTAGGGGCGGGCGGTCAGCCCCAGCATTTT.

For this clonotype: This may arise from a read error, as a much more abundant clone is one base away. This sequence joins TRBV6-5 and TRBJ1-1; D is possibly TRBD1 (5 bases). There are 16 residues in the CDR3. Germline CDR1 is MNHEY and CDR2 is SVGAGI. CDR3 residues: CASSLKSGTGNAEAFF. The CDR3 coding sequence is TGTGCCAGCAGTTTAAAGTCCGGGACGGGGAACGCTGAAGCTTTCTTT.

The V call is TRBV11-2, the J call TRBJ2-3; D gene uncertain. The CDR3 sequence is 15 residues long. The germline V and J ends were trimmed by 1 base and 3 bases, with 11 bases remaining between them. Germline V CDR1 and CDR2: SGHAT, FQNNGV. Written as DNA, the CDR3 is TGTGCCAGCAGCTTAGGTGGATATGGGACAGATACGCAGTATTTT. The encoded protein is CASSLGGYGTDTQYF.

The chain has TRBV5-4 and TRBJ2-3; D unclear. There are 15 residues in the CDR3. Trimming stripped 4 bases from V and 6 bases from J, with 18 bases between. In germline, CDR1 is SGHNT, CDR2 YYREEE (reference sequence). CDR3 DNA: TGTGCCAGCAGCCGAGGATTCGGATTGGGGGATACGCAGTATTTT. Protein product: CASSRGFGLGDTQYF.

The chain links TRBV2 to TRBJ2-1; tentative D call: TRBD2 (6 bases). V dropped 4 bases and J dropped 8 bases, with 18 bases sitting between them. Germline-derived CDR1 and CDR2 are SNHLY and FYNNEI. The CDR3 is made up of 15 amino acids. The CDR3 is CASSATSSGGDEQFF. The CDR3 region has the DNA TGTGCCAGCAGTGCTACTAGTTCCGGCGGGGATGAGCAGTTCTTC.

The genes are TRBV4-1 and TRBJ2-6; tentatively, D is TRBD1 or TRBD2 (5 bases each). The length of the CDR3 is 20 residues. Trimming pared 0 bases from V and 0 bases from J, leaving 18 bases between. The V gene's germline CDR1 is MGHRA and CDR2 YSYEKL. This CDR3 is CASSQDLHGAQSSGANVLTF. The DNA for the CDR3 is TGCGCCAGCAGCCAAGATCTCCACGGGGCGCAAAGCTCTGGGGCCAACGTCCTGACTTTC.